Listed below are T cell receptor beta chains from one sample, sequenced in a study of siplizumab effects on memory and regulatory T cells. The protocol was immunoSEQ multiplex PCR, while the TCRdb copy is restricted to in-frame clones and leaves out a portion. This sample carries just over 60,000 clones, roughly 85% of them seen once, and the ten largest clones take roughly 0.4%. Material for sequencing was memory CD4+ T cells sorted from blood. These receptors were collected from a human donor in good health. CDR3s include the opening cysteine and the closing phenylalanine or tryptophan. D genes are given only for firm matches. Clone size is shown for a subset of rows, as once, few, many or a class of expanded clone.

cdr3_aa: CASSPRTGSGWGTQYF
cdr3_nt: TGTGCCAGCTCACCCCGGACAGGGTCCGGGTGGGGGACCCAGTACTTC
clone_size: NA
v_call: TRBV18
j_call: TRBJ2-5
d_call: TRBD1

cdr3_aa: CASSLDRGNTIYF
cdr3_nt: TGTGCCAGCAGCTTAGATCGGGGAAACACCATATATTTT
clone_size: NA
v_call: TRBV11-3
j_call: TRBJ1-3
d_call: NA

cdr3_aa: CASSQSSSSYEQYF
cdr3_nt: TGTGCCAGCAGCCAGAGTTCCTCGTCCTACGAGCAGTACTTC
clone_size: NA
v_call: TRBV9
j_call: TRBJ2-7
d_call: NA

cdr3_aa: CASSPPMGEKLFF
cdr3_nt: TGTGCCAGCTCACCACCTATGGGGGAAAAACTGTTTTTT
clone_size: NA
v_call: TRBV18
j_call: TRBJ1-4
d_call: NA

cdr3_aa: CASSSRDSYNEQFF
cdr3_nt: TGTGCCAGCAGCTCCCGGGACTCATACAATGAGCAGTTCTTC
clone_size: NA
v_call: TRBV11-2
j_call: TRBJ2-1
d_call: NA

cdr3_aa: CASTSRGGVGSPLHF
cdr3_nt: TGTGCCAGCACATCCAGGGGGGGGGTAGGATCACCCCTCCACTTT
clone_size: once
v_call: TRBV27
j_call: TRBJ1-6
d_call: TRBD1

cdr3_aa: CASSSLAGYVTDTQYF
cdr3_nt: TGTGCCAGTAGTTCACTAGCGGGGTACGTCACAGATACGCAGTATTTT
clone_size: few
v_call: TRBV19
j_call: TRBJ2-3
d_call: TRBD2

cdr3_aa: CASRTGQSINSPLHF
cdr3_nt: TGTGCCAGCAGGACAGGCCAATCCATTAATTCACCCCTCCACTTT
clone_size: NA
v_call: TRBV27
j_call: TRBJ1-6
d_call: NA

cdr3_aa: CASSWGLDYEQYF
cdr3_nt: TGTGCCAGCAGCTGGGGGTTGGACTACGAGCAGTACTTC
clone_size: NA
v_call: TRBV5-6
j_call: TRBJ2-7
d_call: NA

cdr3_aa: CASSYRPGGGYGYTF
cdr3_nt: TGTGCCAGCAGTTACAGGCCTGGGGGGGGGTATGGCTACACCTTC
clone_size: NA
v_call: TRBV27
j_call: TRBJ1-2
d_call: NA

cdr3_aa: CASSAGQGEKLFF
cdr3_nt: TGTGCCAGCAGCGCGGGACAGGGTGAAAAACTGTTTTTT
clone_size: NA
v_call: TRBV5-5
j_call: TRBJ1-4
d_call: TRBD1

cdr3_aa: CASSIPGAGEKLFF
cdr3_nt: TGTGCCAGTAGTATACCGGGGGCCGGTGAAAAACTGTTTTTT
clone_size: NA
v_call: TRBV19
j_call: TRBJ1-4
d_call: NA

cdr3_aa: CASSPKFGRDLNIQYF
cdr3_nt: TGTGCCAGCAGCCCGAAATTTGGACGCGATTTAAACATTCAGTACTTC
clone_size: NA
v_call: TRBV7-2
j_call: TRBJ2-4
d_call: NA

cdr3_aa: CASSANGDTQYF
cdr3_nt: TGTGCCAGCAGCGCAAATGGCGATACGCAGTATTTT
clone_size: NA
v_call: TRBV7-3
j_call: TRBJ2-3
d_call: NA

cdr3_aa: CASSPDGAGGPPEYF
cdr3_nt: TGTGCCAGCAGTCCCGATGGGGCGGGGGGGCCGCCTGAGTACTTC
clone_size: once
v_call: TRBV2
j_call: TRBJ2-5
d_call: TRBD2

cdr3_aa: CASSSSRDSTGNEQFF
cdr3_nt: TGCGCCAGCAGCTCGAGCCGGGACAGTACCGGCAATGAGCAGTTCTTC
clone_size: NA
v_call: TRBV5-1
j_call: TRBJ2-1
d_call: TRBD1

cdr3_aa: CASTRTYGNQPQHF
cdr3_nt: TGTGCCAGCACCAGGACTTATGGCAATCAGCCCCAGCATTTT
clone_size: few
v_call: TRBV2
j_call: TRBJ1-5
d_call: NA

cdr3_aa: CASSGRDPRDYEQYF
cdr3_nt: TGCGCCAGCAGCGGCCGGGACCCCCGGGACTACGAGCAGTACTTC
clone_size: NA
v_call: TRBV4-1
j_call: TRBJ2-7
d_call: NA

cdr3_aa: CTLAQIGGSGREQFF
cdr3_nt: TGCACCCTCGCACAGATTGGTGGGAGCGGTCGTGAGCAGTTCTTC
clone_size: NA
v_call: TRBV29-1
j_call: TRBJ2-1
d_call: NA

cdr3_aa: CASSSSGGARTQYF
cdr3_nt: TGTGCCAGCAGCTCAAGCGGGGGGGCGAGGACCCAGTACTTC
clone_size: once
v_call: TRBV6-5
j_call: TRBJ2-5
d_call: TRBD2

cdr3_aa: CAINAGSTGELFF
cdr3_nt: TGTGCCATCAATGCAGGGAGCACCGGGGAGCTGTTTTTT
clone_size: few
v_call: TRBV10-3
j_call: TRBJ2-2
d_call: NA

cdr3_aa: CAWSATLNYGYTF
cdr3_nt: TGTGCCTGGAGTGCCACGCTTAACTATGGCTACACCTTC
clone_size: NA
v_call: TRBV30
j_call: TRBJ1-2
d_call: NA

cdr3_aa: CASSLKTSGTSGSKMYF
cdr3_nt: TGCGCCAGCAGCTTAAAGACTTCCGGGACTAGCGGCTCGAAGATGTACTTC
clone_size: NA
v_call: TRBV5-1
j_call: TRBJ2-7
d_call: TRBD2

cdr3_aa: CASSGQGAGANVLTF
cdr3_nt: TGTGCCAGCAGCGGACAGGGTGCTGGGGCCAACGTCCTGACTTTC
clone_size: NA
v_call: TRBV2
j_call: TRBJ2-6
d_call: TRBD1

cdr3_aa: CASRSSLNTEAFF
cdr3_nt: TGTGCCAGCCGGTCAAGCTTGAACACTGAAGCTTTCTTT
clone_size: once
v_call: TRBV7-9
j_call: TRBJ1-1
d_call: NA

cdr3_aa: CASSLPGGRREKLFF
cdr3_nt: TGTGCCAGCAGTCTACCAGGCGGGCGGAGGGAAAAACTGTTTTTT
clone_size: NA
v_call: TRBV28
j_call: TRBJ1-4
d_call: NA

cdr3_aa: CASSKQGRETQYF
cdr3_nt: TGTGCCAGCAGTAAACAGGGGCGTGAGACCCAGTACTTC
clone_size: NA
v_call: TRBV9
j_call: TRBJ2-5
d_call: TRBD1

cdr3_aa: CSVPPGGMRDTQYF
cdr3_nt: TGCAGCGTCCCACCCGGCGGGATGCGAGATACGCAGTATTTT
clone_size: NA
v_call: TRBV29-1
j_call: TRBJ2-3
d_call: NA

cdr3_aa: CASSDEGGDTQYF
cdr3_nt: TGTGCCAGCAGTGACGAGGGAGGGGATACGCAGTATTTT
clone_size: NA
v_call: TRBV6-4
j_call: TRBJ2-3
d_call: TRBD2

cdr3_aa: CASSSDRSKQYF
cdr3_nt: TGTGCCAGCAGTTCCGACAGGTCTAAGCAGTACTTC
clone_size: few
v_call: TRBV5-4
j_call: TRBJ2-7
d_call: NA